This TCR beta chain is drawn from a study of blood T cells in healthy people across ages. Then a second PCR, running roughly 7 to 11 cycles, was carried out with a sample-barcoded 5' primer and a J-beta primer mix. Each CDR3 protein is one row after TCRdb ran MiXCR on the 5' RACE reads. The repertoire holds 500,000 to 650,000 distinct CDR3 sequences, 27% seen once, with 3% to 4% in the top ten. In germline, CDR1 is MNHNS, CDR2 SASEGT. The CDR3 consists of 14 residues. V lost 7 bases to trimming and J lost 5 bases, with 12 bases between them. The sample was also linked to a second study, of T cells of mothers and their children.

The clonotype was recovered from a boy aged 2 to 10 in good health. The chain has TRBV6-1 and TRBJ1-6; D ambiguous. The sequenced material came from blood. CDR3 sequence (DNA): TGTGCCAGCACCCAAGGGAGGCATAATTCACCCCTCCACTTT. As protein: CASTQGRHNSPLHF.